The T cell receptor beta chain described here comes from a study of blood T cell repertoires in COVID-19 (dated by TCRdb to the early 2020s). For the study in its entirety: Samples from collaborators originated in the United States, Italy and Spain and spanned both the acute and convalescent phases of COVID-19. The repertoires were made available in a free public database intended to serve as a resource for research on the immune response to SARS-CoV-2. The samples were drawn from two sources: the first 160 participants of the ongoing ImmuneRACE study, and fewer than 1,500 subjects contributed by 6 global collaborators. Subjects who had been exposed to COVID-19, were actively infected with it, or had recovered from it provided the deeply sampled blood TCRbeta repertoires that made up the dataset. A de-identified subject ID, COVID-19 status, age in years and sex were almost always included in the sample metadata. Where HLA class I and class II types were available, the types were taken from metadata supplied by the sample provider, not from assay-based typing. The prospective study material was composed of cDNA or gDNA derived from T cells, B-cell-depleted T cells, or PBMCs. What the work shows at the level of the full study, not this receptor alone: How much clinical and demographic metadata was included differed by source and by participant, and the metadata was provided uncurated.

Participants in the prospective study were aged roughly 18 to 89 years, lived in 24 United States geographic areas, and enrolled through a virtual design. Cohort assignment in the prospective study relied on participant-reported clinical history from a screening survey and a study questionnaire. Exposed participants had been in contact, within 2 weeks of entering the study, with a person who had a PCR-confirmed or clinician-diagnosed case of COVID-19. In the prospective study, whole blood, serum and a nasopharyngeal or oropharyngeal swab were collected from each participant by mobile phlebotomists. Prospective study participants could optionally give additional blood draws and questionnaires over an approximately two-month period. Blood samples from the prospective study were shipped frozen or at room temperature prior to DNA extraction. Cut back by 7 bases and 5 bases, the V and J ends lie 24 bases apart. CDR1 and CDR2, looked up from the germline V gene, are SGHDT and YYEEEE. The CDR3 has 17 amino acids, counting the end cysteine and phenylalanine. CDR3 DNA is the only sequence kept; it has 51 bases, read in frame from the first base.

This clone was found once. This clone's antigen is unknown. Nothing much larger sits one base from this clone, and base qualities are not available. TCRbeta CDR3 regions were amplified from genomic DNA using the immunoSEQ Assay, a bias-controlled multiplex PCR. The original pipeline was this. The number of nucleated cells in each sample was estimated from the amplification of reference gene primers within the assay. To quantify the absolute abundance of each unique TCRbeta CDR3 rearrangement, sequence reads were collapsed and filtered. For each sample, productive Simpson clonality was calculated as the square root of Simpson's diversity index over productive rearrangements. TCRdb re-hosts the immuneACCESS table, in-frame sequences only. Its copies lack some clones; in the studies checked, an unresolved V gene accounts for under half of them, and the cause for the rest is not known. V, J and clone size are taken as reported in that table, and D and trimming were inferred from the DNA itself. The sample table holds 300,000 to 400,000 clones, of which around nine tenths were seen once. The leading ten clones occupy about 4.2% of the sample.

Material: PBMCs or T cells enriched from blood (not recorded which). This sequence originates from a woman in her twenties or thirties who had been exposed to COVID-19. This receptor chain uses TRBV5-6 and TRBJ1-4, and possibly TRBD1, on 5 matching bases. In nucleotide form, the sequence is TGTGCCAGCGCCCGGGGACGGAGGGAGAGGGGCAATGAAAAACTGTTTTTT. It translates to CASARGRRERGNEKLFF.